These T cell receptor beta chains were read from a single sample in a study of blood T cell repertoires in COVID-19. The repertoire was sequenced with immunoSEQ multiplex PCR; TCRdb's copy has only in-frame clones and lacks some. The table includes about 55,000 clones, approximately 90% detected once. Sequenced sample: peripheral blood. These receptors all stem from a man in his forties or fifties with acute or convalescent COVID-19. Each CDR3 is given with its conserved first and last residue. The D gene is left open where the match is weak. A clone size is listed for some rows: how often the clone was seen (once, few, many), or a class if it is expanded.

J gene	V gene	D gene	clone size	CDR3 protein	CDR3 DNA
TRBJ2-7	TRBV19	TRBD2	-	CASSMPSGSYEQYF	TGTGCCAGTAGTATGCCTAGCGGATCCTACGAGCAGTACTTC
TRBJ2-1	TRBV4-3	-	-	CASSQFYQKSYNEQFF	TGCGCCAGCAGCCAATTCTACCAAAAGTCCTACAATGAGCAGTTCTTC
TRBJ2-3	TRBV24-1	TRBD1	-	CATSDRTGGVNTQYF	TGTGCCACCAGTGACCGGACAGGGGGTGTAAATACGCAGTATTTT
TRBJ1-4	TRBV19	TRBD1	-	CASSIFRDRGRKLFF	TGTGCCAGTAGTATCTTCCGGGACAGGGGGCGTAAACTGTTTTTT
TRBJ2-2	TRBV11-3	-	-	CASSSGQGDTGELFF	TGTGCCAGCAGCTCCGGGCAGGGTGACACCGGGGAGCTGTTTTTT
TRBJ1-1	TRBV5-6	-	-	CASSFGERVEAFF	TGTGCCAGCAGCTTCGGGGAACGGGTTGAAGCTTTCTTT
TRBJ1-2	TRBV10-2	TRBD1	-	CATLRDSYGYTF	TGCGCCACCCTCCGGGACAGCTATGGCTACACCTTC
TRBJ2-5	TRBV6-6	TRBD2	-	CASRGAGGVETQYF	TGTGCCAGCAGGGGAGCGGGAGGAGTAGAGACCCAGTACTTC
TRBJ2-2	TRBV29-1	-	-	CSVEGTGGELFF	TGCAGCGTTGAAGGTACCGGCGGGGAGCTGTTTTTT
TRBJ1-2	TRBV6-5	-	few	CASNYQQGEGYTF	TGTGCCAGCAACTACCAGCAGGGTGAGGGCTACACCTTC
TRBJ1-1	TRBV5-4	-	once	CASSFAAEAFF	TGTGCCAGCAGCTTTGCGGCTGAAGCTTTCTTT
TRBJ1-1	TRBV15	TRBD1	once	CATSILTGVGTEAFF	TGTGCCACCAGCATCCTTACAGGGGTTGGCACTGAAGCTTTCTTT
TRBJ2-1	TRBV6-5	-	-	CASSYSGGRGNEQFF	TGTGCCAGCAGTTACTCGGGGGGGCGAGGGAATGAGCAGTTCTTC
TRBJ2-3	TRBV20-1	-	-	CSASVSSDTQYF	TGCAGTGCTAGTGTGTCCTCAGATACGCAGTATTTT
TRBJ1-5	TRBV2	-	-	CASSGGQQPQHF	TGTGCCAGCAGTGGAGGGCAGCAGCCCCAGCATTTT
TRBJ1-1	TRBV29-1	-	-	CSVEGGQDTEAFF	TGCAGCGTTGAAGGGGGGCAGGACACTGAAGCTTTCTTT
TRBJ1-4	TRBV21-1	-	-	CASSKGRGHKEKLFF	TGTGCCAGCAGCAAAGGCAGGGGGCATAAGGAAAAACTGTTTTTT
TRBJ1-2	TRBV12-5	-	-	CASGSTGWGYTF	TGTGCTAGTGGTTCGACTGGCTGGGGCTACACCTTC
TRBJ2-2	TRBV18	-	-	CASSPTAKPLPGELFF	TGTGCCAGCTCACCAACCGCGAAACCCCTTCCCGGGGAGCTGTTTTTT
TRBJ1-1	TRBV13	TRBD1	-	CASNEGQGGKNTEAFF	TGTGCCAGCAACGAAGGACAGGGGGGAAAGAACACTGAAGCTTTCTTT
TRBJ2-4	TRBV10-1	-	-	CASSESGAGKAKNIQYF	TGCGCCAGCAGTGAGTCCGGAGCGGGTAAAGCCAAAAACATTCAGTACTTC
TRBJ2-3	TRBV5-1	TRBD2	-	CASSLVGLAGVGDTQYF	TGCGCCAGCAGCTTGGTGGGACTAGCGGGAGTCGGCGATACGCAGTATTTT
TRBJ2-3	TRBV21-1	-	-	CASSTRTSSRTDTQYF	TGTGCCAGCAGCACTAGGACTAGCAGTCGCACAGATACGCAGTATTTT
TRBJ2-7	TRBV30	TRBD2	-	CASQLAGLYEQYF	TGTGCCTCGCAACTAGCGGGTCTATACGAGCAGTACTTC
TRBJ2-1	TRBV7-6	TRBD2	-	CASSHRLADYNEQFF	TGTGCCAGCAGCCACCGACTAGCGGACTACAATGAGCAGTTCTTC
TRBJ2-1	TRBV19	-	-	CASSRGLADSANEQFF	TGTGCCAGTAGCCGGGGGCTAGCGGACTCCGCCAATGAGCAGTTCTTC
TRBJ1-5	TRBV19	-	once	CASSLTGNRNQPQHF	TGTGCCAGTAGCCTTACAGGGAATCGCAATCAGCCCCAGCATTTT
TRBJ1-5	TRBV24-1	-	-	CATSDPATAQPQHF	TGTGCCACCAGTGATCCCGCTACCGCTCAGCCCCAGCATTTT
TRBJ2-7	TRBV6-2/TRBV6-3	TRBD2	few	CASSYSRGSGSYEQYF	TGTGCCAGCAGTTACTCTCGCGGGAGCGGCTCCTACGAGCAGTACTTC
TRBJ1-5	TRBV6-2/TRBV6-3	-	-	CASSYRGGRDQPQHF	TGTGCCAGCAGTTACAGAGGGGGAAGGGATCAGCCCCAGCATTTT
TRBJ1-2	TRBV18	TRBD1	-	CASSPQTGGFGGYTF	TGTGCCAGCTCACCCCAGACAGGGGGGTTTGGTGGCTACACCTTC
TRBJ2-1	TRBV30	-	-	CAWQTSYSYNEQFF	TGTGCCTGGCAGACATCCTACTCCTACAATGAGCAGTTCTTC
TRBJ2-7	TRBV3-1/TRBV3-2	-	-	CASSPWAEKREQYF	TGTGCCAGCAGTCCCTGGGCCGAAAAAAGGGAGCAGTACTTC
TRBJ1-3	TRBV30	-	-	CAWSVGGDGNTIYF	TGTGCCTGGAGTGTGGGGGGGGACGGAAACACCATATATTTT
TRBJ2-6	TRBV6-5	-	-	CASSLDITGANVLTF	TGTGCCAGCAGCCTTGACATCACTGGGGCCAACGTCCTGACTTTC
TRBJ2-7	TRBV5-8	TRBD1	-	CASSPGTGGGDEQYF	TGTGCCAGCAGTCCCGGGACAGGGGGCGGGGACGAGCAGTACTTC
TRBJ2-1	TRBV5-1	-	-	CASSFTGQRDKGEQFF	TGCGCCAGCAGCTTCACCGGACAGCGGGACAAGGGTGAGCAGTTCTTC
TRBJ2-7	TRBV6-5	TRBD1	once	CASSYPDRGRHEQYF	TGTGCCAGCAGTTACCCTGACAGGGGGCGCCACGAGCAGTACTTC
TRBJ2-7	TRBV4-2	TRBD1	-	CASSQSNRGFNEQYF	TGTGCCAGCAGCCAATCTAACAGGGGGTTTAACGAGCAGTACTTC
TRBJ2-3	TRBV7-9	TRBD2	-	CASSFRTSGRARTDTQYF	TGTGCCAGCAGCTTCCGGACTAGCGGGAGGGCCCGCACAGATACGCAGTATTTT
TRBJ2-7	TRBV7-6	-	-	CASSQTGLLEQYF	TGTGCCAGCAGCCAAACAGGGTTACTCGAGCAGTACTTC
TRBJ1-4	TRBV5-1	TRBD1	-	CASSSQGSNEKLFF	TGCGCCAGCAGCTCACAGGGGTCTAATGAAAAACTGTTTTTT
TRBJ1-1	TRBV10-2	-	-	CASSGGGPPNTEAFF	TGCGCCAGCAGTGGGGGGGGACCCCCCAACACTGAAGCTTTCTTT
TRBJ2-5	TRBV12-3/TRBV12-4	-	-	CASSLTGAETQYF	TGTGCCAGCAGTTTAACGGGAGCGGAGACCCAGTACTTC
TRBJ1-2	TRBV7-8	TRBD1	-	CASSWDRANDYGYTF	TGTGCCAGCAGCTGGGACAGGGCCAATGACTATGGCTACACCTTC
TRBJ1-5	TRBV2	TRBD1	few	CASSEWGRGSNQPQHF	TGTGCCAGCAGTGAATGGGGCAGGGGGAGCAATCAGCCCCAGCATTTT
TRBJ2-1	TRBV11-3	-	-	CASSPPIADKAVQFF	TGTGCCAGCAGCCCGCCCATTGCGGACAAGGCAGTGCAGTTCTTC
TRBJ1-1	TRBV6-5	-	-	CASIKDRNTEAFF	TGTGCCAGCATCAAGGACAGGAACACTGAAGCTTTCTTT
TRBJ2-1	TRBV29-1	TRBD2	-	CSVDSSGGYNEQFF	TGCAGCGTTGATAGTAGCGGGGGCTACAATGAGCAGTTCTTC
TRBJ2-7	TRBV5-6	TRBD1	-	CASSRDRGYEQYF	TGTGCCAGCAGCCGGGACAGGGGCTACGAGCAGTACTTC
TRBJ2-2	TRBV27	-	-	CASSPPGFFTGELFF	TGTGCCAGCAGTCCACCGGGATTCTTTACCGGGGAGCTGTTTTTT
TRBJ2-1	TRBV4-3	TRBD2	-	CASSQVGSGSSEQFF	TGCGCCAGCAGCCAAGTCGGTAGCGGGAGCAGTGAGCAGTTCTTC
TRBJ2-5	TRBV4-3	-	-	CASSQEGGFRTQYF	TGCGCCAGCAGCCAAGAAGGAGGGTTTCGGACCCAGTACTTC
TRBJ2-3	TRBV5-1	TRBD1	-	CASGQGDADTQYF	TGCGCCAGCGGGCAGGGGGACGCAGATACGCAGTATTTT